A single sample is the source of the 2 T cell receptor beta chains below, sequenced in a study of prognosis after radiotherapy for stage I lung cancer (dated by TCRdb to the early 2020s). The instrument given in TCRdb is Illumina HiSeq 3000. Two rounds of multiplex PCR were used to amplify the TCR beta CDR3 region from genomic DNA. In the first PCR round, primers specific to each TRBV and TRBJ gene were used, and the primer sequences were filed in Chinese patent CN105087789A. Starting from the raw public reads, TCRdb applied fastp trimming at Q25, assembled clones with MiXCR and retained in-frame beta chains. Entries that share a CDR3 protein sequence are merged under the most common genes and DNA. The sample data list about 51,000 distinct CDR3 sequences, and less than 45% of these were observed just once. The biggest ten clones account for 9.2% of the sample. Sequences were derived from PBMCs, sampled before or after stereotactic body radiation therapy (not recorded which). The receptors originated from a donor of 50 years or more with non-small cell lung cancer.

This clonotype was seen only once. The genes are TRBV5-1 and TRBJ2-5, with D perhaps TRBD2 (6 bases). Trimming shortened V by 2 bases and J by 5 bases, and 19 bases separated the two germline ends. This CDR3 comprises 16 residues. CDR1 is SGHRS and CDR2 is YFSETQ in the germline V gene. The CDR3 protein is CASSLKKGRKVETQYF. CDR3 in DNA: TGCGCCAGCAGCTTAAAGAAAGGGAGGAAGGTGGAGACCCAGTACTTC.

Relative to its sample, this clonotype is medium-sized. V gene TRBV4-2 combines with J gene TRBJ1-2, with no clear D. CDR3 length equals 14 residues. CDR1 LGHNA and CDR2 YNFKEQ come from the germline V gene. With 0 bases removed from V and 5 bases from J, the gap between germline ends came to 10 bases. CDR3 bases: TGTGCCAGCAGCCAAGAACTGGGTTCTTATGGCTACACCTTC. Encoded protein: CASSQELGSYGYTF.